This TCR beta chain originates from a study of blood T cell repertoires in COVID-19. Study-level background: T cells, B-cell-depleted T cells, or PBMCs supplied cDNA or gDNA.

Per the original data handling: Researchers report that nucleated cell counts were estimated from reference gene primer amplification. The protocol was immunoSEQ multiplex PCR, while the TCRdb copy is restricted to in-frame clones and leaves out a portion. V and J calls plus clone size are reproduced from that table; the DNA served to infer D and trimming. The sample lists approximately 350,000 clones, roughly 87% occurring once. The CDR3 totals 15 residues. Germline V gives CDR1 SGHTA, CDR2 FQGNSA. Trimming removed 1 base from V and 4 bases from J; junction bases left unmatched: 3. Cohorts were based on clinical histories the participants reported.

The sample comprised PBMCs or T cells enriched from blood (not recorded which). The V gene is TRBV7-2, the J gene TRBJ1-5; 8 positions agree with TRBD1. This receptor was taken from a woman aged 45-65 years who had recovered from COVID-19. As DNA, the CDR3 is TGTGCCAGCAGCTTAGGACAGGGGAAGAATCAGCCCCAGCATTTT. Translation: CASSLGQGKNQPQHF. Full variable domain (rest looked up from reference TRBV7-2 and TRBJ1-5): GAGVSQSPSNKVTEKGKDVELRCDPISGHTALYWYRQSLGQGLEFLIYFQGNSAPDKSGLPSDRFSAERTGGSVSTLTIQRTQQEDSAVYLCASSLGQGKNQPQHFGDGTRLSIL.